This TCR beta chain stems from a study of post-analysis software for immune sequencing data. Study outcomes and limitations: Comparison of patients with controls showed five TRBV segments more frequent in patients, TRBV5-6, TRBV5-1 and TRBV20-1 among them.

This CDR3 has 15 amino acids. V shed 0 bases and J shed 4 bases, with 12 bases lying between them. Germline CDR1 reads SGHRS; CDR2 reads YFSETQ. Presence of unique molecular identifiers characterized the TCR beta cDNA libraries. From around 1 to 9.1 million T cells, around 500,000 cDNA molecules were obtained. TCRdb reanalysed the PCR reads using MiXCR and keeps one entry per CDR3 protein. The sample contains 350,000 to 500,000 distinct CDR3 sequences, approximately 37% of which appear only once. This clonotype has a handful of counts. The target antigen is unknown. The chain has TRBV5-1 and TRBJ2-3; D unclear. The sequenced sample consisted of blood. This receptor was taken from a girl aged 2-10 years with multiple sclerosis. The DNA of the CDR3 is TGCGCCAGCAGCTTGGAGGGCAGGATCCCAGATACGCAGTATTTT. Its translation: CASSLEGRIPDTQYF.